A selection of T cell receptor beta chains follows, all from one sample in a study of cytomegalovirus exposure and HLA in healthy donors. This table comes from immunoSEQ multiplex PCR, and its TCRdb copy is limited to in-frame clones, with some not included. The sample includes over 250,000 clones, around 85% of them seen just once. The sequenced sample was PBMCs. These TCRs come from a woman aged 18-29 years in good health and CMV-seronegative. Both conserved end residues are part of each CDR3. Fields, in order: clone size, V gene, J gene, CDR3 length, D gene, CDR3 DNA, CDR3 protein. The D gene is left open where the match is weak. Only part of the rows carry a size: once, few, many, or a class if the clone is expanded.

>.|TRBV6-5|TRBJ2-1|15|.
TGTGCCAGCAGGATCCGGTTGGCAGGCTACAATGAGCAGTTCTTC
CASRIRLAGYNEQFF
>.|TRBV7-2|TRBJ1-1|14|.
TGTGCCAGCAGCTTAGGAGGCGCGCTCTCAGTCGGCCCCTTT
CASSLGGALSVGPF
>.|TRBV30|TRBJ1-1|14|.
TGTGCCTGGACCCCGTTGGGGGGGAACACTGAAGCTTTCTTT
CAWTPLGGNTEAFF
>.|TRBV29-1|TRBJ1-5|16|TRBD1
TGCAGCGTTCTTGCCGGGACAGGGGGAGTTGGGCAGCCCCAGCATTTT
CSVLAGTGGVGQPQHF
>.|TRBV7-2|TRBJ2-1|13|.
TGTGCCGGAGACGTTAGCTCCTACAATGAGCAGTTCTTC
CAGDVSSYNEQFF
>.|TRBV2|TRBJ2-7|15|TRBD1
TGTGCCAGCAGTGGGGGACAGTTATCCTCCTACGAGCAGTACTTC
CASSGGQLSSYEQYF
>.|TRBV30|TRBJ1-5|13|.
TGTGCCTGGAGTGGGGCAAAAGATCAGCCCCAGCATTTT
CAWSGAKDQPQHF
>.|TRBV18|TRBJ1-1|16|.
TGTGCCAGCTCACCCATCGGACAGTTGATGAACACTGAAGCTTTCTTT
CASSPIGQLMNTEAFF
>.|TRBV7-2|TRBJ1-1|14|TRBD1
TGTGCCAGCAGCGCCTCCCGGGACAGCCGAGAAGCTTTCTTT
CASSASRDSREAFF
>.|TRBV19|TRBJ2-7|18|TRBD1
TGTGCCAGTAGTCGAAACCTCCGGGACAGCTTTTTCTCCTACGAGCAGTACTTC
CASSRNLRDSFFSYEQYF
>.|TRBV5-1|TRBJ2-5|15|.
TGCGCCAGCAGCTTGGCTGTCCCTAGCCAAGAGACCCAGTACTTC
CASSLAVPSQETQYF
>few|TRBV6-5|TRBJ2-1|15|TRBD2
TGTGCCAGCAGCCCGGGACTAGCGTATTACAATGAGCAGTTCTTC
CASSPGLAYYNEQFF
>.|TRBV19|TRBJ1-5|14|.
TGTGCCAGCCGGGGGTCGGGGAGGGAACAGCCCCAGCATTTT
CASRGSGREQPQHF
>.|TRBV6-5|TRBJ1-5|15|.
TGTGCCAGCAGTATAAAGGTAGGGGGAAATCAGCCCCAGCATTTT
CASSIKVGGNQPQHF
>.|TRBV10-3|TRBJ1-2|16|.
TGTGCCATCAGTGAGCAACCGGGAAGTCCTTGGGGTGGCTACACCTTC
CAISEQPGSPWGGYTF
>.|TRBV9|TRBJ1-4|14|TRBD1
TGTGCCAGCAGCCCGCAGACAGGGACTGAAAAACTGTTTTTT
CASSPQTGTEKLFF
>once|TRBV19|TRBJ1-1|14|.
TGTGCCAGTAGTATAGTACAGTTGAACACTGAAGCTTTCTTT
CASSIVQLNTEAFF